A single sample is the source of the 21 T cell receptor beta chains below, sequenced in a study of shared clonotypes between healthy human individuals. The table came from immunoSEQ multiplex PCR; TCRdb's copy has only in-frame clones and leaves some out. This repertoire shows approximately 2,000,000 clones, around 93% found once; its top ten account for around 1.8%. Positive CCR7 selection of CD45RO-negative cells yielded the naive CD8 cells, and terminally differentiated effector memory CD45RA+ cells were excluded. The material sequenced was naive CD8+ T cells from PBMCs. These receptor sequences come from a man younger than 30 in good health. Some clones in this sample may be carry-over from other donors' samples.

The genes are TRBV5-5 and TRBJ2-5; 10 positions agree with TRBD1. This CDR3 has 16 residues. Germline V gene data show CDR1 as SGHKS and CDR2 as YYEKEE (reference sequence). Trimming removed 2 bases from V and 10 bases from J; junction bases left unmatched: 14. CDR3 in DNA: TGTGCCAGCAGCTTTCGGACAGGGGGGGCCCCTGGGGACCAGTACTTC. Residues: CASSFRTGGAPGDQYF.

CDR3 in amino acids: CASSEAGPPYEQYF. The CDR3, as DNA: TGTGCCAGCAGTGAAGCAGGACCGCCTTACGAGCAGTACTTC. This rearrangement joins TRBV6-1 to TRBJ2-7; D is uncertain. V dropped 0 bases and J dropped 4 bases, with 10 bases sitting between them. Germline loops: CDR1 MNHNS, CDR2 SASEGT. The CDR3 contains 14 residues.

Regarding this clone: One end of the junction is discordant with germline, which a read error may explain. CDR3 coding DNA: TGTGCCAGCAACTTATTCGGACCAAATCAGCCCCAGCATTTT. The encoded protein is CASNLFGPNQPQHF. V is TRBV7-3 and J is TRBJ1-5; D unresolved. The CDR3 is made up of 14 amino acids. Germline loops: CDR1 SGHTA, CDR2 FQGTGA.

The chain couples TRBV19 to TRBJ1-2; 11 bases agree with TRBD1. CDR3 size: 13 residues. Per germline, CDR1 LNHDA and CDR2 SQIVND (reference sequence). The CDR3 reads CASLLGQGGGYTF. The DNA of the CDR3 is TGTGCGAGTCTCCTGGGACAGGGGGGCGGCTACACCTTC.

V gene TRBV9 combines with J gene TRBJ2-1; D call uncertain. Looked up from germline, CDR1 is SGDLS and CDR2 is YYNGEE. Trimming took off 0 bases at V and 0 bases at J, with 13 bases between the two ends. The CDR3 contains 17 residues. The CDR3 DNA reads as TGTGCCAGCAGCGTAGCTCGTGAGTCGAGCTCCTACAATGAGCAGTTCTTC. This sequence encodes CASSVARESSSYNEQFF. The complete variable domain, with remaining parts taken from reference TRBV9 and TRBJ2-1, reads DSGVTQTPKHLITATGQRVTLRCSPRSGDLSVYWYQQSLDQGLQFLIQYYNGEERAKGNILERFSAQQFPDLHSELNLSSLELGDSALYFCASSVARESSSYNEQFFGPGTRLTVL.

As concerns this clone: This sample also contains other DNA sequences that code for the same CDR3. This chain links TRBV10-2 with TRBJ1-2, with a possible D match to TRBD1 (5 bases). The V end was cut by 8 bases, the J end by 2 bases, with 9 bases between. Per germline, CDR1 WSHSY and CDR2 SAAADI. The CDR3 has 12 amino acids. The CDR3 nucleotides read TGCGCCAGCTCCGACAGCAACTATGGCTACACCTTC. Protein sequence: CASSDSNYGYTF.

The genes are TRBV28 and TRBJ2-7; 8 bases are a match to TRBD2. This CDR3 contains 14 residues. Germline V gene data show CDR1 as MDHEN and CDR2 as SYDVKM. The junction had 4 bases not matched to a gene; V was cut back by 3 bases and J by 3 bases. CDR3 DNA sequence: TGTGCCAGCAGTTTTGAAGCGGGGGTCTACGAGCAGTACTTC. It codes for CASSFEAGVYEQYF. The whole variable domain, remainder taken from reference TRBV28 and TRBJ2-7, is DVKVTQSSRYLVKRTGEKVFLECVQDMDHENMFWYRQDPGLGLRLIYFSYDVKMKEKGDIPEGYSVSREKKERFSLILESASTNQTSMYLCASSFEAGVYEQYFGPGTRLTVT.

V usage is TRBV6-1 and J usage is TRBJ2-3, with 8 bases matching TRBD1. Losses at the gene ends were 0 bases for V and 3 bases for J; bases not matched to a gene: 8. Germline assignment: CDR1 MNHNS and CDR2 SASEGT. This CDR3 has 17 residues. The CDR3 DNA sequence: TGTGCCAGCAGTGAAGCAGAGGACAGGGAATTTACAGATACGCAGTATTTT. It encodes CASSEAEDREFTDTQYF.

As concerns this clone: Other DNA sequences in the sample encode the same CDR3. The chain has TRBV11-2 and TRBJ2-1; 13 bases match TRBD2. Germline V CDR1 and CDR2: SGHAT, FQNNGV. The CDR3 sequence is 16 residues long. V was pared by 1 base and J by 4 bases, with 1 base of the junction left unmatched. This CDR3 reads CASSLGGLAGYNEQFF. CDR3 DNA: TGTGCCAGCAGCTTAGGGGGACTAGCGGGATACAATGAGCAGTTCTTC.

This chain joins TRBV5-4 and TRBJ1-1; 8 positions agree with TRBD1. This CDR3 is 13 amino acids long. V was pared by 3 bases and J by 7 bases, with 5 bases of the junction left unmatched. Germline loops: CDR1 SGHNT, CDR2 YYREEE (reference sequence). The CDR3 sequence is CASSWTGKGEAFF. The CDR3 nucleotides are TGTGCCAGCAGCTGGACAGGGAAGGGTGAAGCTTTCTTT.

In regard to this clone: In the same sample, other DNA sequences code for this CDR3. In DNA, the CDR3 is TGTGCCAGCAGTTTGGGCCAGGGGGCGAACACTGAAGCTTTCTTT. As protein: CASSLGQGANTEAFF. V usage is TRBV27 and J usage is TRBJ1-1; 8 bases match TRBD1. The CDR3 has 15 residues. With 3 bases clipped from V and 1 base from J, the junction kept 4 bases outside the gene matches. Germline V gives CDR1 MNHEY, CDR2 SMNVEV (reference sequence).

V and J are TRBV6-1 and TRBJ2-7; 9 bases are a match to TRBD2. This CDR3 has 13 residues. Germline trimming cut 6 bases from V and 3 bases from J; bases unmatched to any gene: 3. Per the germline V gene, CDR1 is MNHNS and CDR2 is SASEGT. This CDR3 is CASRPSGNYEQYF. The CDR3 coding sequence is TGTGCCAGCAGGCCTAGCGGGAACTACGAGCAGTACTTC.

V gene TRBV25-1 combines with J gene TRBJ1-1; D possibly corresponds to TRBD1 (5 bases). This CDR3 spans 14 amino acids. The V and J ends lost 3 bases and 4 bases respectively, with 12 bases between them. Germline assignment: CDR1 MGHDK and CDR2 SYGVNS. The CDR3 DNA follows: TGTGCCAGCAGTGACGAGGGGTGGATCACTGAAGCTTTCTTT. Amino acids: CASSDEGWITEAFF.

CDR3 DNA sequence: TGCGCCAGCAGCTCCCCGGGGAGGACGGAAACCTACGAGCAGTACTTC. It specifies CASSSPGRTETYEQYF. The V gene is TRBV5-1, the J gene TRBJ2-7; D is perhaps TRBD2 (6 bases). Germline-derived CDR1 and CDR2 are SGHRS and YFSETQ. The CDR3 loop spans 16 amino acids. V was shortened by 3 bases and J by 2 bases, with 18 bases between the two germline ends.

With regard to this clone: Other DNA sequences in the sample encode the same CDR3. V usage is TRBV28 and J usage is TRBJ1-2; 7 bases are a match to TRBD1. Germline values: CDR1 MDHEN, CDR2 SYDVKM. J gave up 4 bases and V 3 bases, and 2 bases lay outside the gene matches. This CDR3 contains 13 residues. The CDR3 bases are TGTGCCAGCAGTTTTTCAGGGGGCTATGGCTACACCTTC. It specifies CASSFSGGYGYTF.

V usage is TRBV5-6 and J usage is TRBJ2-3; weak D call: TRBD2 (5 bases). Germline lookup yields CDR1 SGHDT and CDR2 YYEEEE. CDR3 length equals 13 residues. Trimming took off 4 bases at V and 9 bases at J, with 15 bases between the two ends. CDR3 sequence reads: CASSPGGLSTQYF. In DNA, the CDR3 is TGTGCCAGCAGCCCCGGCGGACTTTCCACGCAGTATTTT.

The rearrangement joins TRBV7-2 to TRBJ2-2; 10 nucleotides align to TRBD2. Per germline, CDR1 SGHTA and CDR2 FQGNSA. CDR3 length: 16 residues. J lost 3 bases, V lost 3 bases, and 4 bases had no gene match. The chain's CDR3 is CASSFNGLADTGELFF. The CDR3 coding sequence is TGTGCCAGCAGCTTCAACGGACTAGCGGACACCGGGGAGCTGTTTTTT.

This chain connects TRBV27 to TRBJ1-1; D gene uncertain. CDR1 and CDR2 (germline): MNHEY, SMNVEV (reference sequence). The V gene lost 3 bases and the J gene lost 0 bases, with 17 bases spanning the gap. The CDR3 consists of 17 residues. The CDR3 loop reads CASSLLGSFVMNTEAFF. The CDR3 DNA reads TGTGCCAGCAGTTTGTTAGGGTCCTTCGTCATGAACACTGAAGCTTTCTTT.

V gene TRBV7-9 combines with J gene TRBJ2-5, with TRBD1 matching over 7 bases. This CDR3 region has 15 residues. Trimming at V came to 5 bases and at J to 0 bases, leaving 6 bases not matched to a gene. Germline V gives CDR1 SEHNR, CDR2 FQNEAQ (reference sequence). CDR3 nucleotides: TGTGCCAGCAGCCCCGGGACAGTAGACCAAGAGACCCAGTACTTC. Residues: CASSPGTVDQETQYF. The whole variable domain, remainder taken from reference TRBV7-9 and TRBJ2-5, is DTGVSQNPRHKITKRGQNVTFRCDPISEHNRLYWYRQTLGQGPEFLTYFQNEAQLEKSRLLSDRFSAERPKGSFSTLEIQRTEQGDSAMYLCASSPGTVDQETQYFGPGTRLLVL.

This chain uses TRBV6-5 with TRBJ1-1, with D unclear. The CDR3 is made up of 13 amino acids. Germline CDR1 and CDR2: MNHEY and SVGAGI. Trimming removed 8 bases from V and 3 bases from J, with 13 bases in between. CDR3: CASGISPDTEAFF. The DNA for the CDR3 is TGTGCCAGCGGGATAAGTCCGGACACTGAAGCTTTCTTT.

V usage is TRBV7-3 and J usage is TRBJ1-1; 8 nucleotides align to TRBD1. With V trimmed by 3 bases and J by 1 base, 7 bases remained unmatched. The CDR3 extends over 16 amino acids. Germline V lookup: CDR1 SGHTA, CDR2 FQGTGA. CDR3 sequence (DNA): TGTGCCAGCAGCTTGCAGGGGGCGCGGACGAACACTGAAGCTTTCTTT. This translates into CASSLQGARTNTEAFF.